What follows is one T cell receptor beta chain and its context. This specimen belongs to a study of blood T cell repertoires in COVID-19. At the level of the study: Both acute and convalescent COVID-19 samples were obtained from the United States, Italy and Spain. From T cells, B-cell-depleted T cells, or PBMCs came the material, which was cDNA or gDNA.

Germline CDR1 and CDR2: LNHDA and SQIVND (reference sequence). V lost 4 bases, J lost 6 bases, and 18 bases lay in between. The CDR3 runs to 15 residues. Authors' processing steps: Using reference gene primer amplification, nucleated cell counts were estimated. TCRdb's table, derived via immunoSEQ multiplex PCR, lists solely in-frame clones and lacks some. From that table come the V and J calls and clone size; the DNA was used to work out D and trimming. This table has more than 250,000 clones, 65% to 90% appearing once. The receptor was isolated from a man aged 45-65 years with active or convalescent COVID-19. The V gene is TRBV19, the J gene TRBJ1-1; weak D call: TRBD1 (6 bases). The sequencing sample was made of peripheral blood. CDR3 in DNA: TGTGCCAGTAGTAAGAACAGGGAGCTGGGTTCTGAAGCTTTCTTT. Its protein product is CASSKNRELGSEAFF.